This entry features one TCR beta chain sequence. The record originates from a study of blood T cell repertoires in COVID-19. Study-level information: The study drew acute and convalescent COVID-19 samples from the United States, Italy and Spain. PBMCs, B-cell-depleted T cells, or T cells were the source of the cDNA or gDNA that made up the material.

Sequencing was performed with immunoSEQ multiplex PCR; in TCRdb, only in-frame clones are kept and a portion is missing. The table includes around 270,000 clones, around 89% detected once. Trimming took 2 bases from V and 6 from J, leaving 17 bases between them. This CDR3 spans 16 amino acids. Germline CDR1 LNHDA, CDR2 SQIVND (reference sequence). The chain couples TRBV19 to TRBJ2-1; TRBD2 is a possible D gene (5 bases). Material: peripheral blood. The clonotype comes from a man aged 35 to 55 with acute or convalescent COVID-19. This CDR3 reads CASSITTPDGGNEQFF. The CDR3, as DNA: TGTGCCAGTAGTATAACGACCCCGGATGGAGGCAATGAGCAGTTCTTC.